This TCR beta chain was sequenced for a study of blood T cell repertoires in COVID-19. The authors' processing: Reference gene primer amplification in the assay estimated nucleated cell counts. Assay: immunoSEQ multiplex PCR; the TCRdb copy retains only in-frame clones and omits some. V, J and clone size reflect that table, while D and trimming were determined from the DNA. Among 250,000 to 350,000 clones, roughly 90% were seen once, and the ten largest hold 3%. Germline CDR1 and CDR2: DFQATT and SNEGSKA (reference sequence). This CDR3 region has 11 residues. Deletions cut 5 bases from V and 17 bases from J, with 16 bases between.

V is TRBV20-1 and J is TRBJ1-6; D is uncertain. The specimen was peripheral blood. The TCR originated in a woman in her thirties with active or convalescent COVID-19. The CDR3 DNA is TGCAGTGCTGGCCGAGGTAGACCGGTCCACTTT. This translates into CSAGRGRPVHF.